The present T cell receptor (beta chain) was sequenced within a study of glioma-infiltrating T cells. The iRepertoire nested amplicon-rescue multiplex PCR amplified TCR alpha and beta CDR3s from RNA. MiXCR, run by TCRdb on the multiplex PCR reads, gives a single entry per CDR3 protein. Altogether roughly 200,000 distinct CDR3 sequences are present, 32% being singletons, with the ten largest covering 20%. This clonotype showed up many times. The clonotype was recovered from a human donor with low-grade glioma or glioblastoma, undergoing nonglioma brain surgery, or in good health (not recorded which). The material sequenced was glioma tissue, nonneoplastic brain tissue, or PBMCs (not recorded which).

CDR3 sequence reads: CASSQGNTQYF. CDR3 DNA sequence: TGTGCCAGCAGCCAAGGAAATACGCAGTATTTT. The chain recombines TRBV14 with TRBJ2-3; no clear D gene. The CDR3 length is 11 residues. Germline CDR1 is SGHDN and CDR2 is FVKESK. V dropped 1 base and J dropped 7 bases, with 3 bases sitting between them.